This passage covers 29 T cell receptor beta chains from one sample sequenced in a study of CD4 T cells in relation to SARS-CoV-2 and coronaviruses. Clones were sequenced by immunoSEQ multiplex PCR, and TCRdb holds only the in-frame ones, with some missing. The profile shows about 26,000 clones, roughly four fifths of them singletons. No antigen is known for these receptors. The unexposed donors gave CD4+ T cells in about 2010-2019, prior to COVID-19. After about ten days of culture, CD4+ T cells were isolated. Sequenced sample: CD4+ T cells from PBMCs, cultured in vitro. The receptors stem from a human donor in good health.

V and J are TRBV3-1 (or the pseudogene TRBV3-2) and TRBJ1-1; D unresolved. Per germline, CDR1 LGHDT and CDR2 YNNKEL (reference sequence). V lost 3 bases and J 1 base, leaving 3 bases between the germline ends. The CDR3 runs to 12 residues. Written as DNA, the CDR3 is TGTGCCAGCAGCCAGGGGAACACTGAAGCTTTCTTT. Its protein product is CASSQGNTEAFF.

This chain connects TRBV6-2 or TRBV6-3 to TRBJ2-7; D is perhaps TRBD2 (5 bases). Trimming took 5 bases from V and 0 from J, leaving 17 bases between them. The CDR3 loop spans 16 amino acids. Germline values: CDR1 MNHEY, CDR2 SVGEGT. CDR3 loop: CASSLAGLLSSYEQYF. CDR3 sequence (DNA): TGTGCCAGCAGTCTTGCCGGACTTTTGAGCTCCTACGAGCAGTACTTC.

In DNA form, the CDR3 reads TGTGCCAGCAGCTTAGCGGCTAGCGGGGGCACAGATACGCAGTATTTT. It encodes CASSLAASGGTDTQYF. The chain uses TRBV11-3 and TRBJ2-3; 9 bases are a match to TRBD2. Germline V gene sequence: CDR1 SGHNT, CDR2 YENEEA. The length of the CDR3 is 16 residues. The ends lost 1 base at V and 1 base at J; junction bases unmatched: 3.

V usage is TRBV9 and J usage is TRBJ2-3; D is uncertain. In germline, CDR1 is SGDLS, CDR2 YYNGEE. The CDR3 length is 13 residues. Trimming shortened V by 2 bases and J by 2 bases, and 6 bases separated the two germline ends. The CDR3 DNA reads TGTGCCAGCAGCGTCGACCTCACAGATACGCAGTATTTT. Protein: CASSVDLTDTQYF.

The chain has TRBV28 and TRBJ1-2, with no clear D. CDR1 is MDHEN, CDR2 SYDVKM, per germline. V was pared by 6 bases and J by 8 bases, with 10 bases between. This CDR3 is built from 11 residues. CDR3 amino acids: CASSSLGGYTF. The CDR3, as DNA: TGTGCCAGCAGCTCCTTGGGAGGCTACACCTTC.

The sample holds one count of this clone. The chain couples TRBV6-5 to TRBJ2-5; 11 bases align to TRBD2. Germline assignment: CDR1 MNHEY and CDR2 SVGAGI. This CDR3 region has 14 residues. The V segment lost 4 bases and the J segment 7 bases; nucleotides outside the gene matches: 5. For the CDR3, the DNA is TGTGCCAGCAGTTCTCAACTAGCGGGAGCGACCCAGTACTTC. Translated, it gives CASSSQLAGATQYF.

V is TRBV24-1 and J is TRBJ2-1; D uncertain. This CDR3 has 12 amino acids. In germline, CDR1 is KGHDR, CDR2 SFDVKD. V was clipped by 3 bases and J by 10 bases, with 9 bases between them. The CDR3 loop reads CATSDGLGEQFF. CDR3 coding DNA: TGTGCCACCAGTGATGGCCTTGGGGAGCAGTTCTTC.

This clone was counted only a few times. This sequence joins TRBV24-1 and TRBJ2-1; 7 bases fit TRBD1. The CDR3 sequence is 14 residues long. V lost 4 bases, J lost 7 bases, and 6 bases stayed unmatched. CDR1 KGHDR and CDR2 SFDVKD come from the germline V gene. The CDR3 loop is CATSEAGGLNEQFF. The CDR3 DNA follows: TGTGCCACCAGTGAGGCAGGGGGTCTGAATGAGCAGTTCTTC.

In nucleotides, the CDR3 is TGTGCCAGCAGCTGGACACAGGGGGCGGCAGATACGCAGTATTTT. Its translation is CASSWTQGAADTQYF. The chain joins TRBV5-4 to TRBJ2-3; 9 bases match TRBD1. The CDR3 loop spans 15 amino acids. Per the germline V gene, CDR1 is SGHNT and CDR2 is YYREEE (reference sequence). V dropped 3 bases and J dropped 4; count of bases not matched to a gene: 6. Complete variable domain (other parts from reference TRBV5-4 and TRBJ2-3): ETGVTQSPTHLIKTRGQQVTLRCSSQSGHNTVSWYQQALGQGPQFIFQYYREEENGRGNFPPRFSGLQFPNYSSELNVNALELDDSALYLCASSWTQGAADTQYFGPGTRLTVL.

This chain uses TRBV27 with TRBJ1-4, with 7 bases lining up with TRBD1. V lost 4 bases and J lost 6; bases outside the gene matches: 8. CDR3 length equals 15 residues. Per the germline V gene, CDR1 is MNHEY and CDR2 is SMNVEV (reference sequence). Here the CDR3 DNA reads TGTGCCAGCAGTTCATGGGGGACAGATGATGAAAAACTGTTTTTT. Translated, it gives CASSSWGTDDEKLFF.

The gene calls are TRBV7-2 and TRBJ2-7; D possibly uses TRBD1 or TRBD2 (6 bases each). The length of the CDR3 is 12 residues. With 4 bases removed from V and 8 bases from J, the gap between germline ends came to 12 bases. The germline CDR1 and CDR2 sequences are SGHTA and FQGNSA. CDR3 sequence reads: CASSSYGGQQYF. CDR3 DNA: TGTGCCAGCAGCTCTTATGGGGGGCAGCAGTACTTC.

The chain joins TRBV10-3 to TRBJ2-7; tentative D call: TRBD2 (5 bases). CDR3 length: 13 residues. Germline CDR1 and CDR2: ENHRY and SYGVKD. V lost 0 bases to trimming and J lost 5 bases, with 8 bases between them. CDR3 nucleotide sequence: TGTGCCATCAGTGAGTCGAACGGGAACGAGCAGTACTTC. Its translation is CAISESNGNEQYF.

This chain links TRBV6-5 with TRBJ1-6; 7 nucleotides agree with TRBD1. Germline V gene sequence: CDR1 MNHEY, CDR2 SVGAGI. This CDR3 region has 15 residues. V shed 2 bases, J shed 7 bases, and the junction held 5 bases outside the gene matches. The CDR3, as DNA: TGTGCCAGCAGTTACGGCGGCAGGGGGAATTCACCCCTCCACTTT. Its protein is CASSYGGRGNSPLHF.

The chain has TRBV19 and TRBJ2-4; 9 bases map to TRBD2. Unmatched junction bases numbered 3, after V lost 6 bases and J lost 0 bases. CDR1 and CDR2 from the germline V gene are LNHDA and SQIVND (reference sequence). This CDR3 is 15 amino acids long. The DNA for the CDR3 is TGTGCCAGTAGGGGACTAGCAGAAGCCAAAAACATTCAGTACTTC. It translates to CASRGLAEAKNIQYF.

The chain carries TRBV23-1 and TRBJ2-1, with 8 bases fitting TRBD1. TRBV23-1 is flagged as an ORF with uncertain function. The CDR3 spans 20 residues. The V and J ends lost 0 bases and 1 base, in that order; junction bases with no gene match: 14. The CDR3 coding sequence is TGCGCCAGCAGTCAATCGACCGGGGACGCGACAGGGGTTTCCTACAATGAGCAGTTCTTC. This sequence encodes CASSQSTGDATGVSYNEQFF.

There are a few counts of this clone. This chain joins TRBV7-9 and TRBJ2-7; D unresolved. Between the trimmed V and J ends, which lost 5 bases and 0 bases, there was a span of 14 bases. The CDR3 sequence is 15 residues long. The germline V gene encodes CDR1 SEHNR and CDR2 FQNEAQ (reference sequence). The CDR3 DNA reads TGTGCCAGCAGCCCCATGTTCCCCAGCTCCTACGAGCAGTACTTC. Protein: CASSPMFPSSYEQYF.

This rearrangement joins TRBV6-2 or TRBV6-3 to TRBJ2-2, with D hard to call. The CDR3 is 14 residues long. The ends were cut back, 4 bases at V and 5 bases at J, with 11 bases in the middle. Germline CDR1 MNHEY, CDR2 SVGEGT. CDR3 in DNA: TGTGCCAGCAGTTCCGGCAGTGATACCGGGGAGCTGTTTTTT. Translated: CASSSGSDTGELFF.

The chain joins TRBV5-1 to TRBJ1-5; no firm D call. The CDR3 has 14 amino acids. CDR1 is SGHRS, CDR2 YFSETQ, per germline. V was cut by 0 bases and J by 0 bases, with 4 bases left in between. The CDR3: CASSLDPSNQPQHF. In DNA form, the CDR3 reads TGCGCCAGCAGCTTGGACCCTAGCAATCAGCCCCAGCATTTT.

The rearrangement links TRBV6-5 to TRBJ1-3; 7 bases align to TRBD1. J gave up 4 bases and V 6 bases, and 9 bases lay outside the gene matches. The germline gives CDR1 MNHEY, CDR2 SVGAGI. The CDR3 loop spans 15 amino acids. CDR3 protein: CASRLQGPAGNTIYF. The CDR3, as DNA: TGTGCCAGCAGACTACAGGGGCCAGCCGGAAACACCATATATTTT.

This clone turned up a few times. The J gene is TRBJ2-2, the V gene TRBV19; D might be TRBD2 (6 bases). V gave up 9 bases and J gave up 6 bases, with 17 bases separating them. This CDR3 has 14 residues. CDR1 is LNHDA, CDR2 SQIVND, per germline (reference sequence). The CDR3 DNA is TGTGCCAGCCTTCTTCTCAGCGGGTCCGGGGAGCTGTTTTTT. Translating it yields CASLLLSGSGELFF.

The V call is TRBV4-3, the J call TRBJ2-1, with TRBD2 matching over 10 bases. Germline CDR1 reads LGHNA; CDR2 reads YSLEER. The J segment lost 5 bases and the V segment lost 5 bases, leaving 9 bases of the junction unmatched. There are 16 residues in the CDR3. This CDR3 is CASSATGTSVDNEQFF. The CDR3 bases are TGCGCCAGCAGCGCCACAGGGACTAGCGTAGACAATGAGCAGTTCTTC.

The sample holds a few counts of this clone. The V and J genes are TRBV19 and TRBJ1-1; no clear D. Trimming removed 7 bases at V and 0 bases at J, with 9 bases between. Germline V lookup: CDR1 LNHDA, CDR2 SQIVND (reference sequence). The CDR3 runs to 13 residues. The CDR3 nucleotides read TGTGCCAGTAAAGCTGATCTGAACACTGAAGCTTTCTTT. Protein: CASKADLNTEAFF. Filled out from reference TRBV19 and TRBJ1-1, the complete variable domain reads DGGITQSPKYLFRKEGQNVTLSCEQNLNHDAMYWYRQDPGQGLRLIYYSQIVNDFQKGDIAEGYSVSREKKESFPLTVTSAQKNPTAFYLCASKADLNTEAFFGQGTRLTVV.

In regard to this clone: Compared with germline, one end of the junction differs, possibly owing to a read error. The genes are TRBV4-1 and TRBJ1-2; no clear D. The CDR3 has 14 residues. Germline V gives CDR1 MGHRA, CDR2 YSYEKL. The CDR3 DNA reads as TGCGCCAGCAGACAAGTCGGCAGGTTCTATGGCTACACCTTC. Its protein product is CASRQVGRFYGYTF.

V usage is TRBV19 and J usage is TRBJ2-4; no definite D call. The CDR3 length is 12 residues. The germline V gene has CDR1 LNHDA and CDR2 SQIVND (reference sequence). The V gene lost 6 bases and the J gene lost 7 bases, with 10 bases spanning the gap. The CDR3 coding sequence is TGTGCCAGTAGCCCGGGCCGGAACATTCAGTACTTC. It is translated as CASSPGRNIQYF.

This clone was counted between two and nine times. The V gene is TRBV6-6, the J gene TRBJ1-1; D possibly corresponds to TRBD1 (5 bases). Germline V lookup: CDR1 MNHNY, CDR2 SVGAGI (reference sequence). CDR3 length: 14 amino acids. Between the trimmed V and J ends, which lost 6 bases and 2 bases, there was a span of 13 bases. CDR3 in amino acids: CASRGPGRNTEAFF. CDR3 nucleotides: TGTGCCAGCAGAGGGCCAGGGCGAAACACTGAAGCTTTCTTT.

V is TRBV3-1 (or the pseudogene TRBV3-2) and J is TRBJ1-1; 9 bases align to TRBD1. With V trimmed by 4 bases and J by 1 base, 10 bases remained unmatched. CDR1 is LGHDT, CDR2 YNNKEL, per germline (reference sequence). The CDR3 is 17 amino acids. DNA of the CDR3: TGTGCCAGCAGCCGATGGTCTGGACAGGGGAAGAACACTGAAGCTTTCTTT. It is translated as CASSRWSGQGKNTEAFF.

In DNA, the CDR3 is TGTGCCAGCAGCTTGTACAGTTCCTACGAGCAGTACTTC. Encoded protein: CASSLYSSYEQYF. The chain couples TRBV5-5 to TRBJ2-7; D unresolved. V lost 1 base, J lost 1 base, and 6 bases lay in between. Looked up from germline, CDR1 is SGHKS and CDR2 is YYEKEE (reference sequence). The CDR3 spans 13 residues.

The rearrangement links TRBV7-6 to TRBJ1-2; D not resolved. This CDR3 has 16 residues. With 1 base removed from V and 3 bases from J, the gap between germline ends came to 15 bases. Germline V gives CDR1 SGHVS, CDR2 FNYEAQ. The DNA of the CDR3 is TGTGCCAGCAGCTTAGGAGGTTATATAAGTGACTATGGCTACACCTTC. This encodes CASSLGGYISDYGYTF.

The rearrangement uses TRBV2 and TRBJ1-6; maybe TRBD1 (5 bases). The CDR3 spans 13 residues. CDR1 SNHLY and CDR2 FYNNEI come from the germline V gene. Trimming took off 6 bases at V and 9 bases at J, with 12 bases between the two ends. This CDR3 is CASRTREGSPLHF. CDR3 sequence (DNA): TGTGCCAGCAGAACCAGGGAGGGTTCACCCCTCCACTTT.